The 21 T cell receptor beta chains listed next were all sequenced from one sample in a study of blood T cell repertoires in COVID-19 (dated by TCRdb to 2020 to 2022). The library came from the immunoSEQ multiplex PCR assay. TCRdb mirrors the immuneACCESS table, restricted to in-frame sequences. Some clones are absent from its copies; in checked studies, under half trace to an unresolved V gene, and the reason for the others is unknown. The sample table records 250,000 to 350,000 clones; 85% to 90% of these occur just once. The ten most abundant clones make up 8% to 13% of the sample. Sequencing used PBMCs or T cells enriched from blood (not recorded which). The receptors were gathered from a woman aged 18-29 years who had recovered from COVID-19.

A word on this clone: Different DNA sequences within this sample yield the same CDR3. V gene TRBV5-1 combines with J gene TRBJ1-2, with D unresolved. The CDR3 sequence is 12 residues long. The germline CDR1 and CDR2 sequences are SGHRS and YFSETQ. V shed 0 bases and J shed 4 bases, with 4 bases lying between them. CDR3 residues: CASSLGLYGYTF. The CDR3 DNA reads as TGCGCCAGCAGCTTGGGGCTCTATGGCTACACCTTC.

The chain uses TRBV11-2 and TRBJ1-3, with 7 bases lining up with TRBD1. V lost 5 bases and J lost 2; bases outside the gene matches: 9. Germline V gene data show CDR1 as SGHAT and CDR2 as FQNNGV. The CDR3 contains 16 residues. The CDR3 DNA follows: TGTGCCAGCAGCCCCACTGCGACAGGGCCTGGAAACACCATATATTTT. This sequence encodes CASSPTATGPGNTIYF.

V and J are TRBV5-1 and TRBJ1-4; 8 nucleotides line up with TRBD1. The germline CDR1 and CDR2 sequences are SGHRS and YFSETQ. The CDR3 is made up of 15 amino acids. V was clipped by 4 bases and J by 7 bases; unmatched bases: 9. CDR3 nucleotide sequence: TGCGCCAGCAGCGTCGACAGGGGATTGGGTGAAAAACTGTTTTTT. Protein: CASSVDRGLGEKLFF.

This clone was recorded a few times. This sequence joins TRBV5-1 and TRBJ1-2; D is perhaps TRBD1 (6 bases). Germline CDR1 is SGHRS and CDR2 is YFSETQ. The V and J ends lost 4 bases and 2 bases respectively, with 24 bases between them. The CDR3 is 18 amino acids. In DNA form, the CDR3 reads TGCGCCAGCAGCCCCCTGGGGACAATGAGCGAATCAAACTATGGCTACACCTTC. Encoded protein: CASSPLGTMSESNYGYTF.

A word on this clone: The junction differs from germline at one of its ends, possibly a read error. The chain employs TRBV5-1 and TRBJ1-4; D unresolved. CDR1 is SGHRS and CDR2 is YFSETQ in the germline V gene. CDR3 length: 14 residues. The CDR3 loop is CASSLGGFNEKLFF. CDR3 sequence (DNA): TGCGCCAGCAGCTTGGGAGGTTTTAATGAAAAGCTGTTTTTT.

The chain recombines TRBV4-1 with TRBJ2-2; 7 bases map to TRBD1. CDR3 size: 15 residues. The V segment lost 4 bases and the J segment 1 base; nucleotides outside the gene matches: 3. Germline-derived CDR1 and CDR2 are MGHRA and YSYEKL. CDR3 nucleotide sequence: TGCGCCAGCAGCCGTCACAGGGGGAACACCGGGGAGCTGTTTTTT. Its translation is CASSRHRGNTGELFF.

V and J are TRBV28 and TRBJ1-2; 8 bases map to TRBD1. There are 15 residues in the CDR3. Germline values: CDR1 MDHEN, CDR2 SYDVKM. J lost 8 bases, V lost 1 base, and 9 bases had no gene match. The CDR3, as DNA: TGTGCCAGCAGTTTATCCCAGGGGGCCAAGGACGGCTACACCTTC. It is translated as CASSLSQGAKDGYTF.

V usage is TRBV6-5 and J usage is TRBJ1-3; 9 bases are a match to TRBD1. Germline V gene lookup returns CDR1 MNHEY and CDR2 SVGAGI. With 5 bases clipped from V and 6 bases from J, the junction kept 5 bases outside the gene matches. The CDR3 runs to 14 residues. CDR3 residues: CASSPGQGVNTIYF. The CDR3 DNA sequence: TGTGCCAGCAGTCCGGGACAGGGTGTAAACACCATATATTTT.

CDR3 region: CSASREQYF. In nucleotides, the CDR3 is TGCAGTGCTAGCAGGGAGCAGTACTTC. The J gene is TRBJ2-7, the V gene TRBV20-1; no definite D call. The CDR3 consists of 9 residues. With 3 bases removed from V and 7 bases from J, the gap between germline ends came to 4 bases. Germline loops: CDR1 DFQATT, CDR2 SNEGSKA (reference sequence).

The chain joins TRBV2 to TRBJ2-7, with D possibly matching TRBD1 (6 bases). In germline, CDR1 is SNHLY, CDR2 FYNNEI. The V end lost 2 bases, the J end lost 3 bases, and 11 bases lay between the germline ends. The CDR3 is 14 amino acids. CDR3 DNA: TGTGCCAGCAGTGAACAGGGGATTATCTACGAGCAGTACTTC. Encoded protein: CASSEQGIIYEQYF.

In the case of this clone: The germline gene is not matched at one end of the junction; a read error may be the cause. The chain uses TRBV7-7 and TRBJ2-1, with 15 bases matching TRBD2. This CDR3 comprises 15 residues. Germline V gene lookup returns CDR1 SSHAT and CDR2 FNYEAQ (reference sequence). The CDR3 loop is CASSSGLAGGDEQFF. In DNA form, the CDR3 reads TGTGCTAGCAGCTCCGGACTAGCGGGGGGGGATGAGCAGTTCTTC.

This clone was counted once. This rearrangement joins TRBV30 to TRBJ2-1; 9 bases are a match to TRBD2. This CDR3 is built from 16 residues. CDR1 is GTSNPN and CDR2 is SVGIG in the germline V gene (reference sequence). V shed 1 base, J shed 7 bases, and the junction held 11 bases outside the gene matches. In nucleotides, the CDR3 is TGTGCCTGGAGTGGATTCCTAGCGGGATCTGAAAATGAGCAGTTCTTC. This translates into CAWSGFLAGSENEQFF.

The V and J genes are TRBV3-1 (or the pseudogene TRBV3-2) and TRBJ2-6, with 7 bases fitting TRBD1. Germline CDR1 is LGHDT and CDR2 is YNNKEL (reference sequence). The CDR3 runs 16 residues. Trimming took 1 base from V and 3 from J; bases not matched to a gene: 3. CDR3 in DNA: TGTGCCAGCAGCCAAGTGAGGGGGCTTGGGGCCAACGTCCTGACTTTC. The encoded protein is CASSQVRGLGANVLTF.

J is TRBJ1-1 and V is TRBV18; the D gene is possibly TRBD1 (5 bases). The CDR3 sequence is 14 residues long. Trimming shortened V by 2 bases and J by 1 base, and 8 bases separated the two germline ends. The V gene's germline CDR1 is KGHSH and CDR2 LQKENI. The CDR3 coding sequence is TGTGCCAGCTCACCAAGGGGAGGGAACACTGAAGCTTTCTTT. This gives the protein CASSPRGGNTEAFF.

The chain links TRBV23-1 to TRBJ1-2; a weak D match, TRBD1 (5 bases). TRBV23-1 is noted as an ORF with a role that remains uncertain. There are 14 residues in the CDR3. V dropped 2 bases and J dropped 5 bases, with 12 bases sitting between them. CDR3 residues: CASSQPTDSYGYTF. The CDR3 DNA reads TGCGCCAGCAGTCAACCCACTGACAGTTATGGCTACACCTTC.

In this sample, this clone turned up once. DNA for the CDR3: TGTGCCTGGAGTCCAAACCCGGGACTAGACAACACCGGGGAGCTGTTTTTT. Translating it yields CAWSPNPGLDNTGELFF. This rearrangement joins TRBV30 to TRBJ2-2; 8 bases agree with TRBD2. This CDR3 has 17 residues. V dropped 2 bases and J dropped 2; count of bases not matched to a gene: 10. From germline, CDR1 is GTSNPN and CDR2 SVGIG (reference sequence).

The V and J genes are TRBV28 and TRBJ1-1; D is unclear. The V gene's germline CDR1 is MDHEN and CDR2 SYDVKM. Trimming took off 7 bases at V and 1 base at J, with 13 bases between the two ends. This CDR3 has 14 residues. This chain's CDR3 is CASNTPARNTEAFF. The CDR3, as DNA: TGTGCCAGCAACACGCCCGCTAGGAACACTGAAGCTTTCTTT.

The rearrangement uses TRBV6-5 and TRBJ1-4; possible D gene TRBD1, 5 bases. This CDR3 is built from 13 residues. Trimming removed 6 bases from V and 7 bases from J, with 12 bases in between. The germline V gene encodes CDR1 MNHEY and CDR2 SVGAGI. The CDR3 DNA reads TGTGCCAGCAGGGATGCGGGACTTGAAAAACTGTTTTTT. It translates to CASRDAGLEKLFF.

J is TRBJ2-7 and V is TRBV3-1 (or the pseudogene TRBV3-2), with D possibly TRBD1 on 5 matching bases. Trimming took off 1 base at V and 0 bases at J, with 10 bases between the two ends. The CDR3 spans 15 residues. CDR1 is LGHDT and CDR2 is YNNKEL in the germline V gene (reference sequence). For the CDR3, the DNA is TGTGCCAGCAGCCAAGTCCCGACAGCCTCCTACGAGCAGTACTTC. Residues: CASSQVPTASYEQYF.

Turning to this clone: The junction shows a germline mismatch at one end, possibly a read error. The chain joins TRBV2 to TRBJ1-2, with D uncertain. Germline values: CDR1 SNHLY, CDR2 FYNNEI. The CDR3 is 16 residues long. In nucleotides, the CDR3 is TGTGCCAGCAGCGAAGGCGGATCGATTCATTCGTATGGCTACACCTTC. This translates into CASSEGGSIHSYGYTF.

CDR3 coding DNA: TGCGCCAGCAGCCCAGGGACAGGCACTGAAGCTTTCTTT. Translated: CASSPGTGTEAFF. V gene TRBV5-1 combines with J gene TRBJ1-1; 8 nucleotides align to TRBD1. This CDR3 is 13 amino acids long. Germline V gene lookup returns CDR1 SGHRS and CDR2 YFSETQ. Unmatched junction bases numbered 3, after V lost 4 bases and J lost 4 bases.